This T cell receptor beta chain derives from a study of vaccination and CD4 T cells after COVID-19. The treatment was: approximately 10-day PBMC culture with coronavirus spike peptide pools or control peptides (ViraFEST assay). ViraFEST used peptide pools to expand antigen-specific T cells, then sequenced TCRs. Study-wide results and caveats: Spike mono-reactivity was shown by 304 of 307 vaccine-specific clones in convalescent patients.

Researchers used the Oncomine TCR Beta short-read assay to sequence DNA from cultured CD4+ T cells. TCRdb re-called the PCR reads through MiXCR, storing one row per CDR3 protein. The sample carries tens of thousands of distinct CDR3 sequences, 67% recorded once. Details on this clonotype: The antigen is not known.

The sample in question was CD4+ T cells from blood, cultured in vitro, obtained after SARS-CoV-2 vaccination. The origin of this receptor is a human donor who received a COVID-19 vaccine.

CDR3 in amino acids: CASSSGGVGNTIYF. The CDR3 DNA reads TGTGCCAGCAGCTCTGGGGGGGTCGGAAACACCATATATTTT. V is TRBV5-6 and J is TRBJ1-3; weak D call: TRBD1 (5 bases). Germline V gives CDR1 SGHDT, CDR2 YYEEEE. V shed 3 bases and J shed 4 bases, with 11 bases lying between them. This CDR3 spans 14 amino acids.